What follows are 13 T cell receptor beta chains derived from one specimen sequenced in a study of cytomegalovirus exposure and HLA in healthy donors. The primer mix had 60 Vbeta and 13 Jbeta primers. Clones were sequenced by immunoSEQ multiplex PCR, and TCRdb holds only the in-frame ones, with some missing. The table includes fewer than 150,000 clones, about 77% detected once. The sequenced sample consisted of PBMCs. Receptor source: a man in his forties or fifties in good health and CMV-seronegative.

There are a few counts of this clone. CDR3 sequence (DNA): TGTGCCAGCAGCGTAGATCTAGCGGGTGGGCTAGAGACCCAGTACTTC. Amino acid sequence: CASSVDLAGGLETQYF. The chain is built from TRBV9 and TRBJ2-5; 8 nucleotides match TRBD2. The junction had 8 bases not matched to a gene; V was cut back by 0 bases and J by 4 bases. The CDR3 has 16 residues. Germline assignment: CDR1 SGDLS and CDR2 YYNGEE. The whole variable domain, remainder taken from reference TRBV9 and TRBJ2-5, is DSGVTQTPKHLITATGQRVTLRCSPRSGDLSVYWYQQSLDQGLQFLIQYYNGEERAKGNILERFSAQQFPDLHSELNLSSLELGDSALYFCASSVDLAGGLETQYFGPGTRLLVL.

This chain joins TRBV7-2 and TRBJ1-4; D possibly corresponds to TRBD1 (5 bases). Trimming shortened V by 1 base and J by 7 bases, and 13 bases separated the two germline ends. CDR1 is SGHTA and CDR2 is FQGNSA in the germline V gene. This CDR3 comprises 15 residues. The CDR3 bases are TGTGCCAGCAGCTTAGTAGGGCTAGGGGCTGAAAAACTGTTTTTT. Protein sequence: CASSLVGLGAEKLFF. Complete variable domain (other parts from reference TRBV7-2 and TRBJ1-4): GAGVSQSPSNKVTEKGKDVELRCDPISGHTALYWYRQSLGQGLEFLIYFQGNSAPDKSGLPSDRFSAERTGGSVSTLTIQRTQQEDSAVYLCASSLVGLGAEKLFFGSGTQLSVL.

The CDR3 protein is CASTEESANEKLFF. Here the CDR3 DNA reads TGTGCCAGCACTGAGGAGTCAGCTAATGAAAAACTGTTTTTT. The gene calls are TRBV2 and TRBJ1-4; D uncertain. The CDR3 extends over 14 amino acids. The germline CDR1 and CDR2 sequences are SNHLY and FYNNEI. Trimming removed 7 bases from V and 3 bases from J, with 12 bases in between. Complete variable domain (other parts from reference TRBV2 and TRBJ1-4): EPEVTQTPSHQVTQMGQEVILRCVPISNHLYFYWYRQILGQKVEFLVSFYNNEISEKSEIFDDQFSVERPDGSNFTLKIRSTKLEDSAMYFCASTEESANEKLFFGSGTQLSVL.

V gene TRBV5-1 combines with J gene TRBJ2-1, with D uncertain. Trimming removed 1 base at V and 15 bases at J, with 20 bases between. Germline CDR1 SGHRS, CDR2 YFSETQ. The CDR3 runs 14 residues. Here the CDR3 reads CASSLLASRAVPFF. CDR3 DNA sequence: TGCGCCAGCAGCTTGTTAGCTTCCCGAGCAGTTCCGTTCTTC.

The chain employs TRBV6-1 and TRBJ1-1; unclear D gene. CDR1 and CDR2 from the germline V gene are MNHNS and SASEGT. The V end was cut by 0 bases, the J end by 4 bases, with 6 bases between. The CDR3 runs to 13 residues. CDR3 coding DNA: TGTGCCAGCAGTGAAGCGGCTTTCACTGAAGCTTTCTTT. Its translation is CASSEAAFTEAFF.

The chain joins TRBV5-1 to TRBJ1-5; D perhaps matches TRBD1 (5 bases). CDR3 length: 15 residues. V lost 0 bases to trimming and J lost 3 bases, with 10 bases between them. The germline V gene encodes CDR1 SGHRS and CDR2 YFSETQ. The CDR3 bases are TGCGCCAGCAGCTTGGAGGGGCGCAACAATCAGCCCCAGCATTTT. Translated, it gives CASSLEGRNNQPQHF.

The chain is built from TRBV9 and TRBJ1-6, with 7 bases matching TRBD1. CDR3 length equals 15 residues. V trimming: 3 bases; J trimming: 6 bases; junction bases outside the gene matches: 6. In germline, CDR1 is SGDLS, CDR2 YYNGEE. CDR3 loop: CASSAAGGPNSPLHF. CDR3 nucleotides: TGTGCCAGCAGCGCAGCAGGGGGTCCTAATTCACCCCTCCACTTT.

V usage is TRBV25-1 and J usage is TRBJ2-7; TRBD1 agrees at 7 bases. CDR1 MGHDK and CDR2 SYGVNS come from the germline V gene. This CDR3 is built from 16 residues. The J segment lost 0 bases and the V segment lost 2 bases, leaving 7 bases of the junction unmatched. The CDR3 DNA follows: TGTGCCAGCAGTGAAGCTTCTGGGACAGTCTCCTACGAGCAGTACTTC. Its protein product is CASSEASGTVSYEQYF.

This clone was observed once. V is TRBV28 and J is TRBJ2-5; TRBD2 is a possible D gene (5 bases). CDR1 is MDHEN, CDR2 SYDVKM, per germline. V shed 3 bases and J shed 2 bases, with 13 bases lying between them. The CDR3 consists of 15 residues. CDR3 nucleotide sequence: TGTGCCAGCAGTTTCTCGGAGGAACCTCAAGAGACCCAGTACTTC. This codes for CASSFSEEPQETQYF.

V usage is TRBV10-3 and J usage is TRBJ1-3; 12 nucleotides align to TRBD1. The CDR3 extends over 16 amino acids. CDR1 ENHRY and CDR2 SYGVKD come from the germline V gene. J gave up 0 bases and V 8 bases, and 5 bases lay outside the gene matches. CDR3 sequence reads: CAIGGQGAYSGNTIYF. The CDR3 DNA follows: TGTGCCATCGGGGGACAGGGGGCCTACTCTGGAAACACCATATATTTT.

The chain employs TRBV28 and TRBJ2-5, with a weak D call TRBD1 (8 bases). The V gene lost 5 bases and the J gene lost 7 bases, with 20 bases spanning the gap. The length of the CDR3 is 15 residues. Looked up from germline, CDR1 is MDHEN and CDR2 is SYDVKM. The DNA of the CDR3 is TGTGCCAGCAGTAACTACAGGGGGGGGATTTTGACCCAGTACTTC. It encodes CASSNYRGGILTQYF. Using reference TRBV28 and TRBJ2-5 for the parts outside the CDR3, the full variable domain is DVKVTQSSRYLVKRTGEKVFLECVQDMDHENMFWYRQDPGLGLRLIYFSYDVKMKEKGDIPEGYSVSREKKERFSLILESASTNQTSMYLCASSNYRGGILTQYFGPGTRLLVL.

This rearrangement joins TRBV29-1 to TRBJ1-1; 7 nucleotides line up with TRBD1. The V and J ends lost 5 bases and 5 bases, in that order; junction bases with no gene match: 8. This CDR3 is 13 amino acids long. Germline values: CDR1 SQVTM, CDR2 ANQGSEA. This chain's CDR3 is CSVTTGKSTEAFF. The CDR3 bases are TGCAGCGTTACGACAGGGAAGAGTACTGAAGCTTTCTTT.

This chain connects TRBV4-3 to TRBJ2-2; D is uncertain. The ends were cut back, 1 base at V and 1 base at J, with 7 bases in the middle. CDR3 length equals 15 residues. Looked up from germline, CDR1 is LGHNA and CDR2 is YSLEER. The CDR3 spells CASSQGLENTGELFF. The CDR3 DNA sequence: TGCGCCAGCAGCCAAGGACTGGAGAACACCGGGGAGCTGTTTTTT.